The clone carrying this TCR beta chain has only a few counts. The antigen remains undetermined. V was trimmed by 5 bases and J by 0 bases, leaving 11 bases between them. The CDR3 length is 15 residues. CDR1 and CDR2 (germline): SGHTA, FQGNSA. TCRdb reprocessed the reads with MiXCR, giving one entry per CDR3 protein. The sample includes hundreds of thousands of distinct CDR3 sequences, roughly a third seen only once; the top ten take about 20%. This entry comes from a study of T cell repertoires in cytomegalovirus infection. V and J are TRBV7-2 and TRBJ2-1, with unresolved D. The sequenced sample was cultured PBMCs, obtained from culture after CMV antigen stimulation. The receptor was isolated from a human donor in good health (CMV status not recorded). Some clones in this sample may be carry-over from other donors' samples. The CDR3 protein is CASSAVHGSYNEQFF. The CDR3 DNA follows: TGTGCCAGCAGCGCCGTTCACGGCTCCTACAATGAGCAGTTCTTC. The entire variable domain, with the rest obtained from reference TRBV7-2 and TRBJ2-1, is as follows: GAGVSQSPSNKVTEKGKDVELRCDPISGHTALYWYRQSLGQGLEFLIYFQGNSAPDKSGLPSDRFSAERTGGSVSTLTIQRTQQEDSAVYLCASSAVHGSYNEQFFGPGTRLTVL.